The clone carrying this T cell receptor beta chain has only a few counts. Germline V lookup: CDR1 SGHTA, CDR2 FQGNSA. Losses at the gene ends were 1 base for V and 9 bases for J; bases not matched to a gene: 10. This CDR3 has 16 amino acids. The sample belongs to a study of control samples from healthy donors and cancer patients. Here immunoSEQ multiplex PCR was the method, and the copy in TCRdb shows in-frame clones only, minus some. The table has 95,000 to 150,000 clones, 88% seen once. The sequence was collected from a man aged 40-50 years in good health. This chain connects TRBV7-2 to TRBJ2-1; TRBD2 agrees at 9 bases. The sequenced material came from blood. The CDR3 DNA is TGTGCCAGCAGCTTAGTGGCGGGGGGGCTAAACGGTGAGCAGTTCTTC. Translated, it gives CASSLVAGGLNGEQFF.